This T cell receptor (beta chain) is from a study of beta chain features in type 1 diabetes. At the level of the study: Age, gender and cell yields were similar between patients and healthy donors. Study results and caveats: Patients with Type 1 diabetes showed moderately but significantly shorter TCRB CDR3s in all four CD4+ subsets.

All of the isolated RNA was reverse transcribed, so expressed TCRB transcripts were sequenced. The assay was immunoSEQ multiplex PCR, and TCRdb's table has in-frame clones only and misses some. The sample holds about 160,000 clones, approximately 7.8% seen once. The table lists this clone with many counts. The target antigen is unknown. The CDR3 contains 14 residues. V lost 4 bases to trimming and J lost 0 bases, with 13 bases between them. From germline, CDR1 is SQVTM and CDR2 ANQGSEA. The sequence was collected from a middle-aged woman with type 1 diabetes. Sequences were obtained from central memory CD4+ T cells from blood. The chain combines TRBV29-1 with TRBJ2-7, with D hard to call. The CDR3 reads CSVAGARSSYEQYF. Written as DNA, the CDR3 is TGCAGCGTTGCGGGTGCGCGGAGCTCCTACGAGCAGTACTTC.